What follows describes a single T cell receptor beta chain. The specificity of this receptor is unknown. The sample holds no much larger clone one base away, and base qualities are not on file. In this study, focal radiation therapy paired with CTLA-4 blockade (ipilimumab) was tested in patients who had chemo-refractory metastatic non-small-cell lung cancer. The library was produced with the immunoSEQ multiplex PCR assay. Held by TCRdb, this immuneACCESS table contains in-frame sequences only and omits some clones. Under half of the omission traces to an unresolved V gene where checked; the cause of the rest is unknown. Recorded for this sample are 40,000 to 55,000 clones; 86% of them occurred a single time. 17% of the sample belongs to the ten largest clones. This sample is drawn from a study of radiotherapy plus CTLA-4 blockade in lung cancer (dated by TCRdb to 2016 to 2019). For the study in its entirety: Among the enrolled patients, around 19% had an objective response, and about 30% reached disease control.

The germline V gene specifies SGDLS as CDR1 and YYNGEE as CDR2. From the cysteine through the phenylalanine, the CDR3 covers 15 amino acids. Of all the DNA, just the CDR3 is kept, 45 bases in frame from base 1. V lost 2 bases and J lost 10 bases; the stretch between them is 21 bases long. The research as a whole found: Increased serum interferon-beta after radiation, together with early dynamic changes in blood T cell clones, were reported to be the strongest predictors of response. After treatment with radiotherapy and ipilimumab, TCR clones that came from tumors expanded in the peripheral blood.

The source is a human donor with non-small cell lung cancer that progressed on radiotherapy plus ipilimumab. Some clones in this sample may be carry-over from other donors' samples. The source was peripheral blood, collected from a patient treated with radiotherapy plus ipilimumab. The chain couples TRBV9 to TRBJ1-2, and the D gene may be TRBD1, 5 bases matching. The CDR3 region reads CASSVSDSPSVDYTF. The DNA sequence reads TGTGCCAGCAGCGTTTCCGACAGTCCCTCGGTTGACTACACCTTC.